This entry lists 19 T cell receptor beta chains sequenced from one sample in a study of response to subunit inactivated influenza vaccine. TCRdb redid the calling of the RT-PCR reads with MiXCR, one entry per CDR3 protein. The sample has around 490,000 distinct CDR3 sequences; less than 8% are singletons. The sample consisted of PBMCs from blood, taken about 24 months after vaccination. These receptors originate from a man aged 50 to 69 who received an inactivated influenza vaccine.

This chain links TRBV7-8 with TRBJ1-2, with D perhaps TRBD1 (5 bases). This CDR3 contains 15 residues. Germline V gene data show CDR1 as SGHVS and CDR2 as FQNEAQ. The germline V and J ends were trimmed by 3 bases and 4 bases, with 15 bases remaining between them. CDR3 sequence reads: CASSFGAGAPYGYTF. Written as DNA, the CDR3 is TGTGCCAGCAGCTTCGGGGCGGGCGCCCCCTATGGCTACACCTTC. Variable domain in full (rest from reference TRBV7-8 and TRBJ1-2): GAGVSQSPRYKVAKRGQDVALRCDPISGHVSLFWYQQALGQGPEFLTYFQNEAQLDKSGLPSDRFFAERPEGSVSTLKIQRTQQEDSAVYLCASSFGAGAPYGYTFGSGTRLTVV.

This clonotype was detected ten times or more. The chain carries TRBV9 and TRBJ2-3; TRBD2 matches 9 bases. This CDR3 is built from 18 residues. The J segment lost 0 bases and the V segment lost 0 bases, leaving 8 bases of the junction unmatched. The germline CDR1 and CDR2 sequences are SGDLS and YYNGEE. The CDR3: CASSVGSGLAGSTDTQYF. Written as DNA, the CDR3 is TGTGCCAGCAGCGTAGGATCGGGTCTAGCGGGGAGCACAGATACGCAGTATTTT. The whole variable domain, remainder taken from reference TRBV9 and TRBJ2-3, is DSGVTQTPKHLITATGQRVTLRCSPRSGDLSVYWYQQSLDQGLQFLIQYYNGEERAKGNILERFSAQQFPDLHSELNLSSLELGDSALYFCASSVGSGLAGSTDTQYFGPGTRLTVL.

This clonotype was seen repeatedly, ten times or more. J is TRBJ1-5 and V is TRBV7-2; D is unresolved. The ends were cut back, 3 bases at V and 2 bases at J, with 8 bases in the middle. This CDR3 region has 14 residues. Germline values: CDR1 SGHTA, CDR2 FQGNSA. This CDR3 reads CASSLGKGNQPQHF. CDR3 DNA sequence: TGTGCCAGCAGCTTGGGGAAGGGCAATCAGCCCCAGCATTTT.

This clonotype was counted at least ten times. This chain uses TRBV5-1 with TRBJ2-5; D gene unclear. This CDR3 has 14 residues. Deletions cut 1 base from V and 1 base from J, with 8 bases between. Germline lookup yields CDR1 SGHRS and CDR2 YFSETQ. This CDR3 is CASSLWLGQETQYF. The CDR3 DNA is TGCGCCAGCAGCTTGTGGCTGGGCCAAGAGACCCAGTACTTC. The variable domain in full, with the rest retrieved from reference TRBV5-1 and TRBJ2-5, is KAGVTQTPRYLIKTRGQQVTLSCSPISGHRSVSWYQQTPGQGLQFLFEYFSETQRNKGNFPGRFSGRQFSNSRSEMNVSTLELGDSALYLCASSLWLGQETQYFGPGTRLLVL.

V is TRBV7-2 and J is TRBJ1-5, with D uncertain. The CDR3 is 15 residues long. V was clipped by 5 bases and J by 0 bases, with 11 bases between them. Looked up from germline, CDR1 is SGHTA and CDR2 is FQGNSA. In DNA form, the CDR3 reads TGTGCCAGCAGCCCCGACGGTGATAGCAATCAGCCCCAGCATTTT. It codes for CASSPDGDSNQPQHF.

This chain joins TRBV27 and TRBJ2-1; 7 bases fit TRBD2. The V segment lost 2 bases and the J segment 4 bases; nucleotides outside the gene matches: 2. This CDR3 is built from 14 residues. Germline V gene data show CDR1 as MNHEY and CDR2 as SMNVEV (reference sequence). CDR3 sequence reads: CASSLRAGYNEQFF. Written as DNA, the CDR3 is TGTGCCAGCAGTTTAAGAGCGGGGTACAATGAGCAGTTCTTC.

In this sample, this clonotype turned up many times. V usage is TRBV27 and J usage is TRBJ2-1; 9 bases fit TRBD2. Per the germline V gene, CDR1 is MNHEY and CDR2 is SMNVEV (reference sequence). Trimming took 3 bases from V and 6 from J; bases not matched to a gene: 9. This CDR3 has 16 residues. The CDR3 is CASSFRSSGKINEQFF. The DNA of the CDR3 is TGTGCCAGCAGTTTCCGCTCTAGCGGGAAAATCAATGAGCAGTTCTTC.

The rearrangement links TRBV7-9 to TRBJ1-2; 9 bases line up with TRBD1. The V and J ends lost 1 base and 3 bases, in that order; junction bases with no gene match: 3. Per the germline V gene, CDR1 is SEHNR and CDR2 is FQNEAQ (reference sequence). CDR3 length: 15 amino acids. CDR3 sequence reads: CASSLVQGADYGYTF. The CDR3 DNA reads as TGTGCCAGCAGCTTAGTACAGGGGGCGGACTATGGCTACACCTTC.

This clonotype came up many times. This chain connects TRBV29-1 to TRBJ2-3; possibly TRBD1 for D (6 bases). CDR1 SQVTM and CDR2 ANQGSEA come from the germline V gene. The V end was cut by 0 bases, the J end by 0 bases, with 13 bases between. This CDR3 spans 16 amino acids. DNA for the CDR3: TGCAGCGTTGAAGATCGGGTTAGGGGGAGCACAGATACGCAGTATTTT. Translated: CSVEDRVRGSTDTQYF.

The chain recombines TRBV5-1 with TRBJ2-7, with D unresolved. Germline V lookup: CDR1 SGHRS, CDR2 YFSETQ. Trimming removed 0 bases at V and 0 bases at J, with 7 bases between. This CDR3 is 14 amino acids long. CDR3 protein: CASSLEFGSYEQYF. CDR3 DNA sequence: TGCGCCAGCAGCTTGGAGTTCGGCTCCTACGAGCAGTACTTC. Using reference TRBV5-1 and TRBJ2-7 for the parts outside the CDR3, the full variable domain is KAGVTQTPRYLIKTRGQQVTLSCSPISGHRSVSWYQQTPGQGLQFLFEYFSETQRNKGNFPGRFSGRQFSNSRSEMNVSTLELGDSALYLCASSLEFGSYEQYFGPGTRLTVT.

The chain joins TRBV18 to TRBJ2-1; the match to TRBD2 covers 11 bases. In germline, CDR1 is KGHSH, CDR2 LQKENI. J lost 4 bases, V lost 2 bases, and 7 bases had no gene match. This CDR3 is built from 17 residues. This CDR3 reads CASSPEQGLADYNEQFF. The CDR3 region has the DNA TGTGCCAGCTCACCAGAACAGGGACTAGCGGATTACAATGAGCAGTTCTTC.

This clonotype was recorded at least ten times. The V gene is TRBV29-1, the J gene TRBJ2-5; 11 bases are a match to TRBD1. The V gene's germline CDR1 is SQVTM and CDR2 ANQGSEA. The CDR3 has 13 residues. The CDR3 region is CTTDRGLQETQYF. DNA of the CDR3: TGCACTACGGACAGGGGGCTCCAAGAGACCCAGTACTTC.

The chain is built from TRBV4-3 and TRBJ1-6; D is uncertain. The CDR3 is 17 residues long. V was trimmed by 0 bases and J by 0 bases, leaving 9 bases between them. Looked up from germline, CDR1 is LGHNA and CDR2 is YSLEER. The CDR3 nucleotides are TGCGCCAGCAGCCAAGATCCCATCAGCTCCTATAATTCACCCCTCCACTTT. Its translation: CASSQDPISSYNSPLHF.

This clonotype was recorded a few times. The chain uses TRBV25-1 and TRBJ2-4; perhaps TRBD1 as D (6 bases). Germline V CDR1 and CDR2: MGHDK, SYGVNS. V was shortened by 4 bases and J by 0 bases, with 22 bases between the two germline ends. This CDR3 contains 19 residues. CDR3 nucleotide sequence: TGTGCCAGCAGTGCCACCGGGACACGGCATAATCTAGCCAAAAACATTCAGTACTTC. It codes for CASSATGTRHNLAKNIQYF.

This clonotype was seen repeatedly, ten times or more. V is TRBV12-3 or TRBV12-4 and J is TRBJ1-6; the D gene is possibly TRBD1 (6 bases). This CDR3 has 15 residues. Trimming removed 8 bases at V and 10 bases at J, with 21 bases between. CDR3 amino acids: CASGTLQGGRSPLHF. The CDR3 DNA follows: TGTGCCAGCGGCACTTTACAGGGAGGACGATCACCCCTCCACTTT.

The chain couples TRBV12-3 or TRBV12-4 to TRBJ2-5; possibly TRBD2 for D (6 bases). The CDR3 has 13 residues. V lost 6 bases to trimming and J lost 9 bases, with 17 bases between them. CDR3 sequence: CASSRPGEVAQYF. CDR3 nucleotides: TGTGCCAGCAGCCGACCGGGGGAAGTGGCCCAGTACTTC.

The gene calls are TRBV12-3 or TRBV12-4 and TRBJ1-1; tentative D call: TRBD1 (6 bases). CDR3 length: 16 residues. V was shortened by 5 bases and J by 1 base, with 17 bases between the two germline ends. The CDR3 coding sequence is TGTGCCAGCAGTCGAAGGGCCCTGGGACAGAACACTGAAGCTTTCTTT. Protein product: CASSRRALGQNTEAFF.

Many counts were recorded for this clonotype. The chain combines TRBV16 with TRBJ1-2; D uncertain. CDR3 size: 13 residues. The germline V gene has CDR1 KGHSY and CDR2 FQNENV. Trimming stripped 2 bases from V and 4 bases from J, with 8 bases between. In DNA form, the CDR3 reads TGTGCCAGCAGCCAACGTATTATCTATGGCTACACCTTC. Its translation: CASSQRIIYGYTF.

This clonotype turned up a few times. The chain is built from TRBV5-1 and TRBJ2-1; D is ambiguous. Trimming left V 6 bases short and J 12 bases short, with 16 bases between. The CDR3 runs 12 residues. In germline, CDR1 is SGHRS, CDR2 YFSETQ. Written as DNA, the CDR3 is TGCGCCAGCAAAGGCTCCGGTGTTGTGCAGTTCTTC. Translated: CASKGSGVVQFF.